This T cell receptor (beta chain) was observed in a study of identical twins. Trimming shortened V by 0 bases and J by 7 bases, and 8 bases separated the two germline ends. Germline-derived CDR1 and CDR2 are SGHRS and YFSETQ. The CDR3 is 13 residues long. Of note for this clonotype: Its specificity is unknown.

TCRdb ran MiXCR on the 5' RACE reads and lists one entry per CDR3 protein. The sample lists some 660,000 distinct CDR3 sequences, around 8.6% occurring once. Study-wide points: With abundant cord blood beta clonotypes, insertions were fewer; memory repertoires showed no such pattern.

This sample also belongs to another study, concerning yellow fever vaccine responses in identical twins. As reported in that work: The authors reported partly convergent, partly personalized vaccine responses in identical twins.

The receptor comes from a woman between 18 and 30 years old in good health. Sequencing used PBMCs. The V and J genes are TRBV5-1 and TRBJ2-1; D unclear. CDR3 amino acids: CASSLVIVNEQFF. The CDR3 nucleotides are TGCGCCAGCAGCTTGGTAATCGTAAATGAGCAGTTCTTC.